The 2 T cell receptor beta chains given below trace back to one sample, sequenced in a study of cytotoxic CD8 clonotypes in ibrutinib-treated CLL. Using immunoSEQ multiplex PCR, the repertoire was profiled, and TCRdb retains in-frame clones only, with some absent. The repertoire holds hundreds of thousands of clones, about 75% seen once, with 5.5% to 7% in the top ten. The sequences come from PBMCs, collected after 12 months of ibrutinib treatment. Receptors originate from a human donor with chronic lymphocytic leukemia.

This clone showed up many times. The CDR3 region is CAWSRTGGSHTIYF. The CDR3 bases are TGTGCCTGGAGTCGGACAGGGGGTAGCCACACCATATATTTT. This sequence joins TRBV30 and TRBJ1-3, with 10 positions matching TRBD1. The CDR3 runs 14 residues. CDR1 is GTSNPN and CDR2 is SVGIG in the germline V gene (reference sequence). Trimming at V came to 2 bases and at J to 8 bases, leaving 6 bases not matched to a gene.

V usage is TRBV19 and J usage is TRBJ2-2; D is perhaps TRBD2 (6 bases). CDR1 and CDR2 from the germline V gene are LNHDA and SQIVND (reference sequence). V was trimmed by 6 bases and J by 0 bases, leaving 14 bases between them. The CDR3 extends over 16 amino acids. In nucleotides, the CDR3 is TGTGCCAGTAGGGGCCGGGGGTGGTCGAACACCGGGGAGCTGTTTTTT. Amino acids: CASRGRGWSNTGELFF.